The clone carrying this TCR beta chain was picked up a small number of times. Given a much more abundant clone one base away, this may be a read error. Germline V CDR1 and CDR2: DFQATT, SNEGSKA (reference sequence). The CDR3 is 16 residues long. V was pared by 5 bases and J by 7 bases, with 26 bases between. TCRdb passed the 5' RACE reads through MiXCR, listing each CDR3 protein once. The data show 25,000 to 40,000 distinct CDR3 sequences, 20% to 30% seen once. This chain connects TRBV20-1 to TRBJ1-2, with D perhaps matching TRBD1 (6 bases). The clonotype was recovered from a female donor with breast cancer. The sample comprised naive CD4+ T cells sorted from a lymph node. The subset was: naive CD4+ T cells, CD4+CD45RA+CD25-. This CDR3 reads CSAGPRQEGGFIGYTF. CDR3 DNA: TGCAGTGCTGGACCCCGTCAGGAGGGGGGCTTTATTGGCTACACCTTC.